This T cell receptor (beta chain) was identified in a study of blood T cell repertoires in COVID-19. Using immunoSEQ multiplex PCR, the repertoire was profiled, and TCRdb retains in-frame clones only, with some absent. Of 150,000 to 200,000 clones listed, roughly 86% are singletons. CDR1 and CDR2 (germline): LNHDA, SQIVND (reference sequence). V was clipped by 5 bases and J by 2 bases; unmatched bases: 6. The CDR3 runs to 14 residues. Sequenced sample: peripheral blood. The V call is TRBV19, the J call TRBJ2-7; 7 nucleotides line up with TRBD1. This TCR derives from a man between 65 and 79 years old with acute or convalescent COVID-19. DNA of the CDR3: TGTGCCAGTAGTGGGGGACAGCAGACCTACGAGCAGTACTTC. It codes for CASSGGQQTYEQYF.